This is a list of T cell receptor beta chains from one sample in a study of cytomegalovirus exposure and HLA in healthy donors. TCRdb keeps only in-frame clones here, not all; method: immunoSEQ multiplex PCR. Of some 150,000 clones listed, 80% to 90% are singletons. The sample was PBMCs. The source of these receptors is a woman under 30 in good health and CMV-seronegative. The conserved cysteine and the conserved F or W are not part of the CDR3 here. The order of the fields is D gene, J gene, V gene, CDR3 length, CDR3 protein. A D gene is named only where the DNA matches it firmly.

. TRBJ2-3 TRBV15 13 ATQEGRTSTDTQY
TRBD1 TRBJ1-4 TRBV2 13 ASRFGQAPNEKLF
. TRBJ1-4 TRBV29-1 11 SVGGGRNEKLF
. TRBJ2-1 TRBV11-2 12 ASSLRRAQAEQF
TRBD1 TRBJ1-4 TRBV6-1 13 ASSPQGLPNEKLF
. TRBJ2-7 TRBV28 11 ASSRVNSYEQY
. TRBJ2-1 TRBV7-3 9 ASSLGGEQF
. TRBJ2-3 TRBV6-4 12 ASSEGPDTDTQY
. TRBJ1-2 TRBV27 13 ASSFRSRAPRGYT
. TRBJ2-5 TRBV29-1 11 SAEGQIQETQY
TRBD2 TRBJ2-7 TRBV28 11 ASSSGGSGEQY
. TRBJ1-4 TRBV15 13 ATSRSRSSGEKLF
TRBD2 TRBJ2-3 TRBV15 11 ATSRRGADTQY
TRBD2 TRBJ2-5 TRBV10-1 15 ASSESTSGGVQETQY
. TRBJ1-2 TRBV29-1 9 SCRENYGYT
TRBD2 TRBJ2-1 TRBV29-1 13 SVGGLAGGYNEQF
TRBD2 TRBJ2-7 TRBV25-1 12 ARNPSGDSYEQY
. TRBJ1-1 TRBV4-2 13 ASSQGGGGGTEAF
. TRBJ1-2 TRBV6-1 13 ASSELNRVAYGYT
. TRBJ1-2 TRBV27 9 ASSSQGGYT
TRBD2 TRBJ2-1 TRBV5-1 14 ASSLARGLAGYEQF
. TRBJ1-1 TRBV19 11 ASSIPPWEEAF
TRBD2 TRBJ2-5 TRBV27 10 ASLTSGGPQY
TRBD2 TRBJ2-1 TRBV5-1 14 ASSFALAGGNNEQF
. TRBJ1-1 TRBV27 12 ASSRDFRNTEAF
TRBD1 TRBJ2-7 TRBV6-1 11 ASSETGVYEQY
. TRBJ2-5 TRBV5-8 13 ASSLGTKPEETQY
. TRBJ1-2 TRBV7-2 11 ASRPTRGGGYT
TRBD1 TRBJ2-7 TRBV28 12 ASSPGTGGLEQY
TRBD2 TRBJ2-1 TRBV9 14 ASSALTGTSLDEQF
TRBD1 TRBJ2-3 TRBV23-1 14 ASSLTPGQGAYTQY
TRBD1 TRBJ1-3 TRBV30 14 AWSGDRRLSGNTIY
TRBD2 TRBJ2-7 TRBV30 13 AWIGASGTSYEQH
. TRBJ2-1 TRBV7-2 15 ASSPQGTSSSFNEQF
. TRBJ1-1 TRBV6-5 11 ASSSYRNTEAF
TRBD2 TRBJ2-1 TRBV6-5 13 ASTKFAGGNNEQF
TRBD1 TRBJ2-7 TRBV5-1 14 ASTSLVGGTVTEQY
. TRBJ1-2 TRBV2 9 ASIRTVGYT
. TRBJ2-1 TRBV11-2 11 ASSLAQGSEQF
TRBD2 TRBJ2-3 TRBV4-3 16 ASSQDYGGVPRGDTQY
. TRBJ2-7 TRBV4-3 14 ASSQDVTGKTYEQY
TRBD2 TRBJ2-3 TRBV27 12 ARSGRRSTDTQY
. TRBJ2-1 TRBV4-1 16 ASSQDRIELSSYNEQF
TRBD1 TRBJ2-2 TRBV19 11 ASKTGGYGELF
. TRBJ1-1 TRBV27 11 ASSFRGNTEAF
TRBD2 TRBJ2-7 TRBV7-8 15 ASSLRSTSGSRNEQY
. . TRBV7-9 9 ASSPAHEQY